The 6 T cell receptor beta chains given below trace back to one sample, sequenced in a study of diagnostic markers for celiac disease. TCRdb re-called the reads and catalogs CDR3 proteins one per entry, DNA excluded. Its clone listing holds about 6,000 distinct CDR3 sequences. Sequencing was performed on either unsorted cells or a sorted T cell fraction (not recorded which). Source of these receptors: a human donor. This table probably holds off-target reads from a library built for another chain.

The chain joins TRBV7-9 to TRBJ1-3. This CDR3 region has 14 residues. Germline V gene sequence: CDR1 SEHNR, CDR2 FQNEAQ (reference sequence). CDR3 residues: CASSEKRDLATIYF. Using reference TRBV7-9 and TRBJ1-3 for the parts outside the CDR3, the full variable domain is DTGVSQNPRHKITKRGQNVTFRCDPISEHNRLYWYRQTLGQGPEFLTYFQNEAQLEKSRLLSDRFSAERPKGSFSTLEIQRTEQGDSAMYLCASSEKRDLATIYFGEGSWLTVV.

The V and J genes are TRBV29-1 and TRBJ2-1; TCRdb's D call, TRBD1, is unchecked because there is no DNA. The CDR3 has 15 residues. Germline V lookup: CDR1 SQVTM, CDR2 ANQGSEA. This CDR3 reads CSVVGRDRNYNEQFF.

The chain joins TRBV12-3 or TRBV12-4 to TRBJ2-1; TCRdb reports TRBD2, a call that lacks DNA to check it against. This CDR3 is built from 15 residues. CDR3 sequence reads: CASSPGTSGYNEQFF.

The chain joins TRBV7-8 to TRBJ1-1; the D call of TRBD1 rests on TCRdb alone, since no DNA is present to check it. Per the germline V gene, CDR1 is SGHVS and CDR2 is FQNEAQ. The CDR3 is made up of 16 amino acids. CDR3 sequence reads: CASSFTGGAVGTEAFF.

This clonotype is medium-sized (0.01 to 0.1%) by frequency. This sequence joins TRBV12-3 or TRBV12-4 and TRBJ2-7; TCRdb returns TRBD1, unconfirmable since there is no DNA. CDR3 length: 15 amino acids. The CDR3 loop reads CASSLRITGGREQYF.

CDR3 sequence reads: CASRYGQDEKLFF. J is TRBJ1-4 and V is TRBV2; checking the TCRdb D call of TRBD1 is not possible without DNA. The CDR3 consists of 13 residues. Germline CDR1 reads SNHLY; CDR2 reads FYNNEI.